Described below is a single T cell receptor (beta chain) sequence and its context. An end of the junction differs from the germline gene, which may be a read error. The data belong to a study of identical twins. In germline, CDR1 is MNHEY, CDR2 SVGEGT. The CDR3 length is 16 residues. MiXCR, applied by TCRdb to the 5' RACE reads, yields one record per CDR3 protein. The table has about 720,000 distinct CDR3 sequences, 15% to 20% seen once. Another study also made use of these data, one on T cells expressing NK-cell markers. Per that study: Sorted CD3+CD56+NKG2C+, CD3+CD56+NKG2C- and CD3+CD56-NKG2C+ T cells provided the TCR beta repertoires. The contribution of dominant NKG2C+ clonotypes to CD8+ T cells in about 6 donors was about 1.0-7.0%. HCMV specificity of the expanded NKG2C+ T cell clones was not established.

The chain carries TRBV6-2 or TRBV6-3 and TRBJ2-1; TRBD1 matches 9 bases. The TCR was taken from a woman aged 18-29 years in good health. Material: PBMCs. As DNA, the CDR3 is TGTGCCAGCCGTTACACAGGGGGCCGGGGGCACAATGAGCAGTTCTTC. Protein: CASRYTGGRGHNEQFF.